This T cell receptor (beta chain) stems from a study of T cells in Graves' hyperthyroidism and ophthalmopathy. Absence of ophthalmopathy progression within 18 months defined stable Graves' hyperthyroidism. Hyperthyroidism, newly diagnosed and lasting under 2 months, affected patients aged 18 to 65. Diagnoses were established using clinical symptoms, serum thyroxine and TRAb, thyroid ultrasound and orbital computed tomography. Trimming took 6 bases from V and 1 from J, leaving 9 bases between them. This CDR3 region has 13 residues. At least ten counts were recorded for this clonotype. Researchers took RNA transcripts and amplified the TCR beta CDR3 regions from them. A set of HTBI primers served as the primers for a first-round RT-PCR of the TCR CDR3. TCRdb itself ran the multiplex PCR reads through MiXCR, one entry per CDR3 protein. The table shows hundreds of thousands of distinct CDR3 sequences, with 13% to 15% occurring only once.

Material for sequencing was blood. This chain connects TRBV12-3 or TRBV12-4 to TRBJ1-1, with D unclear. The sequence derives from a woman aged 18-29 years with Graves' hyperthyroidism. CDR3 nucleotide sequence: TGTGCCAGCAGACTGACCGCGAACACTGAAGCTTTCTTT. Translating it yields CASRLTANTEAFF.